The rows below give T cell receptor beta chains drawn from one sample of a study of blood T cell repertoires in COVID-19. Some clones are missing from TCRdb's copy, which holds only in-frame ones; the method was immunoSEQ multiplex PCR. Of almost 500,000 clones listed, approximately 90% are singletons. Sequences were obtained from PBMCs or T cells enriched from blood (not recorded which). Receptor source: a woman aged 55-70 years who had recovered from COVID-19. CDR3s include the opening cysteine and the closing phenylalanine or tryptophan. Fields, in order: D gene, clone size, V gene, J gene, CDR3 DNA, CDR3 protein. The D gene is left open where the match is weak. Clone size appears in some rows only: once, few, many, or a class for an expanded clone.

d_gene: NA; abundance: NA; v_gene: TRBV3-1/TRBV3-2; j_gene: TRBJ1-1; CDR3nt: TGTGCCAGCCGTGGGAGTTCCCCGGGGACTGAAGCTTTCTTT; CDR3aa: CASRGSSPGTEAFF
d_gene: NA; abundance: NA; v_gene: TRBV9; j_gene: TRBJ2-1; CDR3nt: TGTGCCAGCAGCCCAAGGGACCCGAAAGTGGGGGGGCCAGGGGAGCAGTTCTTC; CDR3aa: CASSPRDPKVGGPGEQFF
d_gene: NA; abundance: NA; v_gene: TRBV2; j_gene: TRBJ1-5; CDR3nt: TGTGCCAGCAGTGGGGAGAGCAATCAGCCCCAGCATTTT; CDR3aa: CASSGESNQPQHF
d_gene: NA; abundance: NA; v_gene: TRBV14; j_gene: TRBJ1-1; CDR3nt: TGTGCCAGCAGCCAGCCCCTAGGGGACATCCGGGACACTGAAGCTTTCTTT; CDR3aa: CASSQPLGDIRDTEAFF
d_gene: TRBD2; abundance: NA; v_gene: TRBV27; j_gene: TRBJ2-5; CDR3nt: TGTGCCAGCAGACTAGCGGGGGGGCGGGAGACCCAGTACTTC; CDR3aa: CASRLAGGRETQYF
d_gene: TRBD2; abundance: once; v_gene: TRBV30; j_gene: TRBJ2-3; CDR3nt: TGTGCCTGGACTAGCGGGGGGCGAGATACGCAGTATTTT; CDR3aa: CAWTSGGRDTQYF
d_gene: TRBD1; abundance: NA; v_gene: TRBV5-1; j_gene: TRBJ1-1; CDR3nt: TGCGCCAGCAGCTTCCGACAGGGTGAAGCTTTCTTT; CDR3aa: CASSFRQGEAFF
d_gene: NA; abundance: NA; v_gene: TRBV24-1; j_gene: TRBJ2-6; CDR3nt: TGTGCCACCAGTGATTCAGATGGGGCCAACGTCCTGACTTTC; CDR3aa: CATSDSDGANVLTF
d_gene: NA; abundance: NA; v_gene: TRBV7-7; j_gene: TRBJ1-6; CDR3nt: TGTGCCAGCAGCCCAAACTATAATTCACCCCTCCACTTT; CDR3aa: CASSPNYNSPLHF
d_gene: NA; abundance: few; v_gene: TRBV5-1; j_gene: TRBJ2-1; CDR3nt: TGCGCCAGCAGCCCCGCGGGACAGTACAATGAGCAGTTCTTC; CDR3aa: CASSPAGQYNEQFF
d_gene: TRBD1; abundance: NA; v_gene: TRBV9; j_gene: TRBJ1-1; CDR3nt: TGTGCCAGCAGCTCGGGACAGGGGAATAGGAAGAACACTGAAGCTTTCTTT; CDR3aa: CASSSGQGNRKNTEAFF
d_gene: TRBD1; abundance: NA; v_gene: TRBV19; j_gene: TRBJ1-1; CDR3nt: TGTGCCAGTAGTCCGGACAGGACGAGGAGCACTGAAGCTTTCTTT; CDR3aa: CASSPDRTRSTEAFF
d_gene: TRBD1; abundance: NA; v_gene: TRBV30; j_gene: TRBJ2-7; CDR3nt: TGTGCCTGGGGGACAGGACCTTACGAGCAGTACTTC; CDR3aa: CAWGTGPYEQYF
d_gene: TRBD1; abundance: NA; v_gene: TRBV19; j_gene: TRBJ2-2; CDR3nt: TGTGCCAGTAGTTATTTGCCGGGACAGGGTAGCAGGCCCGGGGAGCTGTTTTTT; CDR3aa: CASSYLPGQGSRPGELFF
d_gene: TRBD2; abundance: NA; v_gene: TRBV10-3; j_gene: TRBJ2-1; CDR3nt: TGTGCCATCAGTCCAAGCGGGGGGGCAACCTACAATGAGCAGTTCTTC; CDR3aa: CAISPSGGATYNEQFF
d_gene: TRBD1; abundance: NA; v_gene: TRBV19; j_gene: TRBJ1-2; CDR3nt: TGTGCCAGTATTGCCGGGACAGGGGCTAACTATGGCTACACCTTC; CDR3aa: CASIAGTGANYGYTF
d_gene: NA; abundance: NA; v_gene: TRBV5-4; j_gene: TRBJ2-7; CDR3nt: TGTGCCAGCAGCGGCCGGACTGACTCCTACGAGCAGTACTTC; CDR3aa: CASSGRTDSYEQYF
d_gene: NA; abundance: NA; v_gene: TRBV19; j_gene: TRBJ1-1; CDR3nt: TGTGCCAGTAGCCCCCGGGGGGGGAACACTGAAGCTTTCTTT; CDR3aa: CASSPRGGNTEAFF
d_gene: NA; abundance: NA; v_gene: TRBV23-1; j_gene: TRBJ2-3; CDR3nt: TGCGCCAGCAGTCAATCTGGGGACTCCTGCACAGATACGCAGTATTTT; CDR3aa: CASSQSGDSCTDTQYF
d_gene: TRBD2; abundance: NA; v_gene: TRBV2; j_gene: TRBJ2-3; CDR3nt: TGTGCCATCGAAAGGCCCCAAGGGACTAGCGGGGGCCCGGGGGCAGATACGCAGTATTTT; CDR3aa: CAIERPQGTSGGPGADTQYF
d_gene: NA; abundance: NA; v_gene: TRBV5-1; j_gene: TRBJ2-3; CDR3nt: TGCGCCAGCAGGTACAATCGTTACACAGATACGCAGTATTTT; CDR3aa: CASRYNRYTDTQYF
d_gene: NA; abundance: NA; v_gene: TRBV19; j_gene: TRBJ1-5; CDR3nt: TGTGCCAGTAGCCCACCTGGGGGGAGCAATCAGCCCCAGCATTTT; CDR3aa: CASSPPGGSNQPQHF
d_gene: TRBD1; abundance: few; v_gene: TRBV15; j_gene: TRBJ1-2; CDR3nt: TGTGCCACCAGCAGAATGACAGGGACAAACTATGGCTACACCTTC; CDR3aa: CATSRMTGTNYGYTF
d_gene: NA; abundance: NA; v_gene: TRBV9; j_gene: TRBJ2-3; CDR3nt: TGTGCCAGCAGCGTAGATTCCCGGGAAGGAGATACGCAGTATTTT; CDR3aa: CASSVDSREGDTQYF
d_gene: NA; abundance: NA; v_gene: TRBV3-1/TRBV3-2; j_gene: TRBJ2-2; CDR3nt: TGTGCCAGCAGTCGGACAGTCCCCACCGGGGAGCTGTTTTTT; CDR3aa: CASSRTVPTGELFF
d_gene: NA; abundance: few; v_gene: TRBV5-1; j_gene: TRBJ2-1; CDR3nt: TGCGCCAGCAGCTTGCAAGGTCCTAGCTCCTACAATGAGCAGTTCTTC; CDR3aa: CASSLQGPSSYNEQFF
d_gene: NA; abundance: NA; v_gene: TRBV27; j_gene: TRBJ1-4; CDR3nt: TGTGCCAGCAGTTTATCCCGCGATGAAAAACTGTTTTTT; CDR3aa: CASSLSRDEKLFF
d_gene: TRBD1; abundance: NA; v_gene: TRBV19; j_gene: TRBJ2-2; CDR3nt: TGTGCCAGTAGTATAGAGGGCACCGGGACAGGGAAACCCGGGGAGCTGTTTTTT; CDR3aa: CASSIEGTGTGKPGELFF
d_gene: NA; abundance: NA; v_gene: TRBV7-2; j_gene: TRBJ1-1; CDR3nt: TGTGCCAGCAGCTTTGGAGGGATGGCTGAAGCTTTCTTT; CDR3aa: CASSFGGMAEAFF
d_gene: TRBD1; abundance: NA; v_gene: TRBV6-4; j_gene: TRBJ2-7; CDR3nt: TGTGCCAGCAGAGACAGGGGTTTCTACGAGCAGTACTTC; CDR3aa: CASRDRGFYEQYF
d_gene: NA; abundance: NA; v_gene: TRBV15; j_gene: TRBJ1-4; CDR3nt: TGTGCCACCAGCAGATCGGCAGCCCCGGGGTTAAATGAAAAACTGTTTTTT; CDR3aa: CATSRSAAPGLNEKLFF
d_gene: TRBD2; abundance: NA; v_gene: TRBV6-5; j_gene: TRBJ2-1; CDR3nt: TGTGCCAGCAGACTTAGACTAGCGGGGAACAATGAGCAGTTCTTC; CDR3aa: CASRLRLAGNNEQFF
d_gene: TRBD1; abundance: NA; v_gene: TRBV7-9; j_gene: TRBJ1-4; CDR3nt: TGTGCCAGCAGCTGGACAGGGGGCGCGGAAAAACTGTTTTTT; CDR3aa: CASSWTGGAEKLFF
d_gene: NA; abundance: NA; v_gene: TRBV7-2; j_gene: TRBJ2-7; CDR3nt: TGTGCCAGCAGCCCCGGTGTCGGGACTCTTGGCGAGCAGTACTTC; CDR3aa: CASSPGVGTLGEQYF
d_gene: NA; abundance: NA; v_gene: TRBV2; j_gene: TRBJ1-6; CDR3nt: TGTGCCAGCAGTGAGAGAGTTCTTAATTCACCCCTCCACTTT; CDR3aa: CASSERVLNSPLHF
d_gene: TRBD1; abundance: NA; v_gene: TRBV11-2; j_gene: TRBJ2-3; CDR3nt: TGTGCCAGCAGCGCTACAGGGGGCGCAGATACGCAGTATTTT; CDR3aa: CASSATGGADTQYF
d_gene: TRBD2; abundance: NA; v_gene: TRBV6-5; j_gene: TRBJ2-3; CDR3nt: TGTGCCAGCAGTTCCCGGACTAGCCTAACAGATACGCAGTATTTT; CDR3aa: CASSSRTSLTDTQYF
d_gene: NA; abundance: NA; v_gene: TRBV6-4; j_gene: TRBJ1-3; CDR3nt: TGTGCCAGCAGTGTCGAGGCCGGCTCTGGAAACACCATATATTTT; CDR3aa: CASSVEAGSGNTIYF
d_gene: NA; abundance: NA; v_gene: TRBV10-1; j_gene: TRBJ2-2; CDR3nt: TGCGCCAGCACCGGGACAATCGGGGCCGGGGAGCTGTTTTTT; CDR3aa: CASTGTIGAGELFF
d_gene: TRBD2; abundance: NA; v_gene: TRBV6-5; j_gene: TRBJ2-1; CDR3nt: TGTGCCAGCACTTTAGCGGGATATTACAATGAGCAGTTCTTC; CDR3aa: CASTLAGYYNEQFF
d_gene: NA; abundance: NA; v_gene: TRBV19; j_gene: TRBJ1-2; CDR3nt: TGTGCCAGTAGAGTCGACATCTATGGCTACACCTTC; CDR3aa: CASRVDIYGYTF